Listed below are T cell receptor beta chains from one sample, sequenced in a study of beta chain features in type 1 diabetes. Sequencing was performed with immunoSEQ multiplex PCR; in TCRdb, only in-frame clones are kept and a portion is missing. The sample lists more than 300,000 clones, about 16% occurring once. Sequenced: naive CD4+ T cells from blood. The receptors originated from a woman aged 18 to 35 in good health. Each CDR3 is given with its conserved first and last residue. The order of the fields is D gene, V gene, J gene, clone size, CDR3 protein, CDR3 DNA. A D gene is named only where the DNA matches it firmly. Expanded clones are given a class, and other clones once, few, many or no size at all.

D: TRBD1; V: TRBV23-1; J: TRBJ2-5; size: few; CDR3: CASSQSPEDRDQETQYF; DNA: TGCGCCAGCAGTCAATCCCCCGAGGACAGGGACCAAGAGACCCAGTACTTC
D: TRBD2; V: TRBV5-1; J: TRBJ2-5; size: NA; CDR3: CASSLQGTRITEDF; DNA: TGCGCCAGCAGCCTGCAAGGGACTAGGATCACAGAGGACTTC
D: TRBD1; V: TRBV5-4; J: TRBJ1-2; size: NA; CDR3: CASSTGTGPFYFYGYTF; DNA: TGTGCCAGCAGCACCGGGACAGGGCCTTTCTACTTCTATGGCTACACCTTC
D: NA; V: TRBV28; J: TRBJ2-7; size: NA; CDR3: CASSFEVYEQYF; DNA: TGTGCCAGCAGTTTTGAGGTATACGAGCAGTACTTC
D: NA; V: TRBV19; J: TRBJ1-1; size: few; CDR3: CASRSVDWNTEAFF; DNA: TGTGCCAGTCGGTCCGTAGATTGGAACACTGAAGCTTTCTTT
D: NA; V: TRBV29-1; J: TRBJ2-3; size: few; CDR3: CSVETSDTQYF; DNA: TGCAGCGTTGAAACATCAGATACGCAGTATTTT
D: TRBD2; V: TRBV7-9; J: TRBJ2-1; size: few; CDR3: CASSVGLAGVLEQFF; DNA: TGTGCCAGCAGCGTGGGACTAGCGGGAGTCTTGGAGCAGTTCTTC
D: TRBD1; V: TRBV18; J: TRBJ1-5; size: few; CDR3: CASSPNIPGQGFGQPQHF; DNA: TGTGCCAGCTCACCAAATATTCCGGGACAGGGCTTCGGTCAGCCCCAGCATTTT
D: TRBD1; V: TRBV4-2; J: TRBJ1-5; size: NA; CDR3: CASSQRTGDEQPQHF; DNA: TGTGCCAGCAGCCAAAGGACAGGGGATGAGCAGCCCCAGCATTTT
D: NA; V: TRBV28; J: TRBJ1-5; size: few; CDR3: CATLEGGQPQHF; DNA: TGTGCCACCTTAGAAGGGGGTCAGCCCCAGCATTTT
D: NA; V: TRBV19; J: TRBJ1-5; size: once; CDR3: CASSIRSYQGPQHF; DNA: TGTGCCAGTAGTATAAGGAGTTATCAGGGGCCCCAGCATTTT
D: TRBD1; V: TRBV29-1; J: TRBJ1-1; size: NA; CDR3: CSGTRTGSITEAFF; DNA: TGCAGCGGAACCAGGACAGGGTCAATCACTGAAGCTTTCTTT
D: TRBD2; V: TRBV5-6; J: TRBJ2-5; size: NA; CDR3: CASSLAASGHMGETQYF; DNA: TGTGCCAGCAGCTTGGCGGCTAGCGGCCACATGGGGGAGACCCAGTACTTC
D: NA; V: TRBV7-9; J: TRBJ2-3; size: NA; CDR3: CASRPGGSSTDTQYF; DNA: TGTGCCAGCAGACCTGGCGGGTCTAGCACAGATACGCAGTATTTT
D: NA; V: TRBV28; J: TRBJ1-2; size: few; CDR3: CASSLQNYGYTF; DNA: TGTGCCAGCAGTTTACAAAACTATGGCTACACCTTC
D: TRBD1; V: TRBV27; J: TRBJ2-7; size: NA; CDR3: CASSSRPRTGMTYEQYF; DNA: TGTGCCAGCAGTTCGCGCCCACGGACAGGGATGACCTACGAGCAGTACTTC
D: NA; V: TRBV30; J: TRBJ2-7; size: NA; CDR3: CAWSLGLSTYEQYF; DNA: TGTGCCTGGAGTCTGGGACTGTCTACCTACGAGCAGTACTTC
D: TRBD2; V: TRBV27; J: TRBJ2-5; size: NA; CDR3: CASSFSLAGGETQYF; DNA: TGTGCCAGCAGTTTCTCACTAGCGGGAGGGGAGACCCAGTACTTC
D: TRBD2; V: TRBV7-9; J: TRBJ2-1; size: few; CDR3: CASSLGGTRFNEQFF; DNA: TGTGCCAGCAGCTTAGGGGGGACTAGATTCAATGAGCAGTTCTTC
D: TRBD1; V: TRBV7-9; J: TRBJ1-3; size: few; CDR3: CASSTRTGQSSGNTIYF; DNA: TGTGCCAGCAGCACGAGGACAGGCCAGAGCTCTGGAAACACCATATATTTT
D: TRBD1; V: TRBV19; J: TRBJ1-1; size: NA; CDR3: CASTLTGDTEAFF; DNA: TGTGCCAGTACCCTGACAGGGGACACTGAAGCTTTCTTT
D: TRBD1; V: TRBV9; J: TRBJ1-5; size: NA; CDR3: CASSPTGTGNQPQHF; DNA: TGTGCCAGCAGCCCGACAGGGACGGGCAATCAGCCCCAGCATTTT
D: TRBD1; V: TRBV30; J: TRBJ2-7; size: NA; CDR3: CAWGTDYEQYF; DNA: TGTGCCTGGGGGACAGATTACGAGCAGTACTTC
D: TRBD2; V: TRBV18; J: TRBJ2-3; size: NA; CDR3: CASSAGRGTDTQYF; DNA: TGTGCCAGCTCCGCAGGGAGGGGCACAGATACGCAGTATTTT
D: NA; V: TRBV11-3; J: TRBJ2-1; size: NA; CDR3: CASGEQGNEQFF; DNA: TGTGCCAGCGGAGAACAGGGAAATGAGCAGTTCTTC
D: NA; V: TRBV28; J: TRBJ2-6; size: NA; CDR3: CASTPSSGTNVLTF; DNA: TGTGCCAGCACGCCAAGTTCGGGGACCAACGTCCTGACTTTC